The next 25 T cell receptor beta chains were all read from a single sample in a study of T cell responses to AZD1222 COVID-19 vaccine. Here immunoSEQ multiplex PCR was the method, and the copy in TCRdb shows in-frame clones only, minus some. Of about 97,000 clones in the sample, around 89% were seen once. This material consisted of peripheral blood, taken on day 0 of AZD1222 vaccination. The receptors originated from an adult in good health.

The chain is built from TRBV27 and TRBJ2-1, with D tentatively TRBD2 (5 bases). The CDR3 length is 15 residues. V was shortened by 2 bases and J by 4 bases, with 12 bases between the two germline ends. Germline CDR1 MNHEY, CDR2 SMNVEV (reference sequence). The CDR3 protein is CASSLTGKGYNEQFF. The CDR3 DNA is TGTGCCAGCAGTTTAACCGGGAAAGGTTACAATGAGCAGTTCTTC.

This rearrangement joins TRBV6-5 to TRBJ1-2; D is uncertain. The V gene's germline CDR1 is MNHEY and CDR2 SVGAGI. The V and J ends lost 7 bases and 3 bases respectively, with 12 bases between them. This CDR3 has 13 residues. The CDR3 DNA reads TGTGCCAGCAAGGCAGGATACTACTATGGCTACACCTTC. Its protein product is CASKAGYYYGYTF.

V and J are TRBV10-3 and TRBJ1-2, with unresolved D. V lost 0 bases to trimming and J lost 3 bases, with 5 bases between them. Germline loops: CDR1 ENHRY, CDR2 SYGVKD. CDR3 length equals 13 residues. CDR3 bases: TGTGCCATCAGTGAGTCGAGGGACTATGGCTACACCTTC. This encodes CAISESRDYGYTF.

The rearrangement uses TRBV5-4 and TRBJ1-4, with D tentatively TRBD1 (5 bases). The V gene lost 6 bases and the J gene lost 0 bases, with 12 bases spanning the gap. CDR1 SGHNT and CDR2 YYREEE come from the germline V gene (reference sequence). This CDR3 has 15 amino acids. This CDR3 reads CASTSGGATNEKLFF. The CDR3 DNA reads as TGTGCCAGCACCTCGGGGGGAGCAACTAATGAAAAACTGTTTTTT.

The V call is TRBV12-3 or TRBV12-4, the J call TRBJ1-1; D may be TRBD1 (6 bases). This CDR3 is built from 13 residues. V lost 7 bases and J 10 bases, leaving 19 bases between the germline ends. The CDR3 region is CASIPTGKVGAFF. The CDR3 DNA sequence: TGTGCCAGCATCCCTACAGGGAAGGTGGGAGCTTTCTTT.

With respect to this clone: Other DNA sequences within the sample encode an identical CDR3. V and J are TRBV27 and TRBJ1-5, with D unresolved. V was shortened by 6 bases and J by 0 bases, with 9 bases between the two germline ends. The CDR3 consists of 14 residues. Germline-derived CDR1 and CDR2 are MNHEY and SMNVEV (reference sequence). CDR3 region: CASRRGNSNQPQHF. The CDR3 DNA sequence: TGTGCCAGCAGAAGAGGGAATAGCAATCAGCCCCAGCATTTT.

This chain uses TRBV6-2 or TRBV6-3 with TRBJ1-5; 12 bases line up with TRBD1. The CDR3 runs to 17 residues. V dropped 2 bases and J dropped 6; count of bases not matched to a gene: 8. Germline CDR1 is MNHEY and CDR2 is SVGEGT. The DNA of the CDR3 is TGTGCCAGCAGTTACGACACCGGGACAGGGGGCCGTCAGCCCCAGCATTTT. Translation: CASSYDTGTGGRQPQHF.

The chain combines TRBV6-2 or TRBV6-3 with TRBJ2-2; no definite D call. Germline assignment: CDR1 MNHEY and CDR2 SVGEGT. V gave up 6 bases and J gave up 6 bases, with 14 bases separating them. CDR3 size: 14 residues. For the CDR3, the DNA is TGTGCCAGCAGCCCCATTAGGGCTGCCGGGGAGCTGTTTTTT. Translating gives CASSPIRAAGELFF.

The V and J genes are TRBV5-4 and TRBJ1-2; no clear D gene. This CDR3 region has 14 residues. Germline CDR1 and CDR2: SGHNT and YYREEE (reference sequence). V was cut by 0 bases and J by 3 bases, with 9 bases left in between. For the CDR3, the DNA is TGTGCCAGCAGCTTGGTAGCCGCGGACTATGGCTACACCTTC. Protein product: CASSLVAADYGYTF.

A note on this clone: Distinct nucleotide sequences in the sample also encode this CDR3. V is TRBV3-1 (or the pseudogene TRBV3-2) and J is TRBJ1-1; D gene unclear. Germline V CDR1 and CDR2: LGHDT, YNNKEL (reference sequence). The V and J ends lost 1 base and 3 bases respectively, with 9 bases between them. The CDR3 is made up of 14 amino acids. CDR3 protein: CASSQVGTYTEAFF. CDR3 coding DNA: TGTGCCAGCAGCCAAGTCGGCACCTACACTGAAGCTTTCTTT.

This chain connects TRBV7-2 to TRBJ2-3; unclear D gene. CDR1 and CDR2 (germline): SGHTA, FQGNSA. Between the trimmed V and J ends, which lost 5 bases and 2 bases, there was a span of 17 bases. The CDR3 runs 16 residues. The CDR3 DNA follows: TGTGCCAGCAGCCCCCGCGGTTCTGGAGTCACAGATACGCAGTATTTT. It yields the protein CASSPRGSGVTDTQYF.

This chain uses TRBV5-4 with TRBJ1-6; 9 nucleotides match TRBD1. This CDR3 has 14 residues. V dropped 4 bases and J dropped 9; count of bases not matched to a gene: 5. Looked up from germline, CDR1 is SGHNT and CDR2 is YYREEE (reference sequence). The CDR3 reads CASSGGQGGSPLHF. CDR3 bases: TGTGCCAGCAGCGGGGGACAGGGCGGTTCACCCCTCCACTTT.

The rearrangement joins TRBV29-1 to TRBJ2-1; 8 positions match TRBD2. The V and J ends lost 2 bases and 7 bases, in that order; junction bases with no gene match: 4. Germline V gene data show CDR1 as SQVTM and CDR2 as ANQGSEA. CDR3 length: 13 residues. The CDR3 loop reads CSVEPAGVNEQFF. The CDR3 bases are TGCAGCGTTGAACCAGCGGGAGTTAATGAGCAGTTCTTC.

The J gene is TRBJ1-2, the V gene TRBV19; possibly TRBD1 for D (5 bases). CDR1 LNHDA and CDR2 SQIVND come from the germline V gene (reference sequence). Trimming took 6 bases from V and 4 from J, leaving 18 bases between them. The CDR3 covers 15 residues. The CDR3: CASRQGTAVFYGYTF. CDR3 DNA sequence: TGTGCCAGTAGACAAGGGACGGCAGTGTTCTATGGCTACACCTTC.

CDR3 loop: CASSPDSWGEQFF. The CDR3 coding sequence is TGTGCCAGCAGCCCCGACAGTTGGGGGGAGCAGTTCTTC. The chain couples TRBV5-4 to TRBJ2-1, with D possibly being TRBD1 or TRBD2 (5 bases each). The germline V gene encodes CDR1 SGHNT and CDR2 YYREEE (reference sequence). Trimming left V 4 bases short and J 10 bases short, with 15 bases between. The CDR3 loop spans 13 amino acids.

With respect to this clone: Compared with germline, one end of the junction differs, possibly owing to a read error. The CDR3 protein is CASSYKTDLRF. In DNA form, the CDR3 reads TGTGCCAGCAGTTACAAGACGGACCTCAGGTTT. The rearrangement joins TRBV6-6 to TRBJ1-1; D unresolved. CDR3 length: 11 amino acids. CDR1 is MNHNY, CDR2 SVGAGI, per germline (reference sequence).

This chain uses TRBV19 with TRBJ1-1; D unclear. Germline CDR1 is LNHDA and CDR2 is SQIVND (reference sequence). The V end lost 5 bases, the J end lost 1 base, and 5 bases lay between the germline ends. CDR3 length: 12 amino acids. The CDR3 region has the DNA TGTGCCAGTAGTGGTGGGAACACTGAAGCTTTCTTT. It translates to CASSGGNTEAFF.

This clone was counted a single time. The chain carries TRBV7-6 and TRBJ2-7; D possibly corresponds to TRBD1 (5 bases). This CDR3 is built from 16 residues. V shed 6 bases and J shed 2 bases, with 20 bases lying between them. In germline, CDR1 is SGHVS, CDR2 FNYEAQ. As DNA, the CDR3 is TGTGCCAGCAGTCTACCCCCCAGGGAACTCACCTACGAGCAGTACTTC. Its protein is CASSLPPRELTYEQYF.

DNA of the CDR3: TGTGCCAGCAGCCAAGGAGGAATGAACACTGAAGCTTTCTTT. Translated, it gives CASSQGGMNTEAFF. This rearrangement joins TRBV3-1 (or the pseudogene TRBV3-2) to TRBJ1-1, with D uncertain. CDR3 length equals 14 residues. The germline V and J ends were trimmed by 1 base and 0 bases, with 6 bases remaining between them. Germline V CDR1 and CDR2: LGHDT, YNNKEL (reference sequence).

The CDR3, as DNA: TGTGCCACCGGGTCGGGCGGCTGCTTTTATAATTCACCCCTCCACTTT. This encodes CATGSGGCFYNSPLHF. V is TRBV28 and J is TRBJ1-6; D ambiguous. The CDR3 sequence is 16 residues long. Germline CDR1 reads MDHEN; CDR2 reads SYDVKM. Trimming stripped 10 bases from V and 4 bases from J, with 20 bases between.

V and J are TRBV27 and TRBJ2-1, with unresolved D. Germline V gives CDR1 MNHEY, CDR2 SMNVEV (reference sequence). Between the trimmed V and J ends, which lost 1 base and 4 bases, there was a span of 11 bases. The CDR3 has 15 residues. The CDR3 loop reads CASSLWSSDYNEQFF. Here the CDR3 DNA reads TGTGCCAGCAGTTTATGGTCGTCGGATTACAATGAGCAGTTCTTC.

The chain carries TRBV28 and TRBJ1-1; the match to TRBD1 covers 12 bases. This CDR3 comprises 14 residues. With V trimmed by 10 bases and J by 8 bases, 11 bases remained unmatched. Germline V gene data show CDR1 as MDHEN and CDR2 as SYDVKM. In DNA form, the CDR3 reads TGTGCCATTATGACCGGGACAGGGGGCCGGGAAGCTTTCTTT. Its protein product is CAIMTGTGGREAFF.

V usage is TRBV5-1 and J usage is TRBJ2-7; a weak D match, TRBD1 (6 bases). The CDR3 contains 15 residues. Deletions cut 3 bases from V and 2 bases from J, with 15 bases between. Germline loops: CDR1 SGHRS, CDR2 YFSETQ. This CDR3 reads CASSSTGFGPYEQYF. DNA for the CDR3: TGCGCCAGCAGCTCCACAGGGTTCGGCCCCTACGAGCAGTACTTC.

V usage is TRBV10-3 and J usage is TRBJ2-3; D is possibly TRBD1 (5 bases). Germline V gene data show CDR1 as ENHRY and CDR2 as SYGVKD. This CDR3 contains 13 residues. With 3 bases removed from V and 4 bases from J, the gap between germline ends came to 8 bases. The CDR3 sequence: CAISDRDADTQYF. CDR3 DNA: TGTGCCATCAGTGACAGGGATGCAGATACGCAGTATTTT.

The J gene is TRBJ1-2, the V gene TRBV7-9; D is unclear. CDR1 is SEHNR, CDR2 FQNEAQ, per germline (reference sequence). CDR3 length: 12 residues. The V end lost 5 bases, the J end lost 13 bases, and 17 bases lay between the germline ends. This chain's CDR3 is CASSNTASAGTF. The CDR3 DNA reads TGTGCCAGCAGCAATACAGCATCGGCGGGCACCTTC. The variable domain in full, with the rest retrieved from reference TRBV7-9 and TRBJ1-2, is DTGVSQNPRHKITKRGQNVTFRCDPISEHNRLYWYRQTLGQGPEFLTYFQNEAQLEKSRLLSDRFSAERPKGSFSTLEIQRTEQGDSAMYLCASSNTASAGTFGSGTRLTVV.